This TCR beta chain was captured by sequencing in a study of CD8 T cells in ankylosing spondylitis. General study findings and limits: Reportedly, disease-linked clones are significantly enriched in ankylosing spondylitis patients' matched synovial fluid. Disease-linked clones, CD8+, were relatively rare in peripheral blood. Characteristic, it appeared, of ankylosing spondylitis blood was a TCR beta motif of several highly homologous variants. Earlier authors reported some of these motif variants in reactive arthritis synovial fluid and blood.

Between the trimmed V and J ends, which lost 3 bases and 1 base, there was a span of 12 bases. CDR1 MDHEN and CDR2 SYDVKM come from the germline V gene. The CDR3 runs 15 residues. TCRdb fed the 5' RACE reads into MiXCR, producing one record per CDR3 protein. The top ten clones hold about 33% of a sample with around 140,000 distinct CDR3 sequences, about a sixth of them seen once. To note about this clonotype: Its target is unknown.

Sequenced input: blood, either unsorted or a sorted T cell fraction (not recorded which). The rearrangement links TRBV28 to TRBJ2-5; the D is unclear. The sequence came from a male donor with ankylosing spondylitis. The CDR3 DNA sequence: TGTGCCAGCAGTTTCACGTGGCTACCCCAAGAGACCCAGTACTTC. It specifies CASSFTWLPQETQYF.